Listed here are 12 T cell receptor beta chains from one sample, sequenced in a study of CD8 T cells in ankylosing spondylitis. TCRdb itself ran the 5' RACE reads through MiXCR, one entry per CDR3 protein. This sample yields under 250,000 distinct CDR3 sequences, of which 8% to 11% are seen a single time; approximately 2.5% belongs to the top ten. Material: blood, either unsorted or a sorted T cell fraction (not recorded which). These receptors came from a male donor with ankylosing spondylitis or in good health (not recorded which).

There are a few counts of this clonotype. The chain couples TRBV4-1 to TRBJ1-4; D call uncertain. Trimming took 0 bases from V and 3 from J, leaving 14 bases between them. CDR1 and CDR2 from the germline V gene are MGHRA and YSYEKL. The CDR3 extends over 17 amino acids. CDR3 loop: CASSQDERSGSNEKLFF. The DNA of the CDR3 is TGCGCCAGCAGCCAAGATGAACGGTCGGGGTCTAATGAAAAACTGTTTTTT.

This clonotype has at least ten counts. This rearrangement joins TRBV5-1 to TRBJ2-1, with TRBD1 as a possible D gene (6 bases). Looked up from germline, CDR1 is SGHRS and CDR2 is YFSETQ. The CDR3 has 14 residues. V lost 4 bases to trimming and J lost 7 bases, with 15 bases between them. The chain's CDR3 is CASSGEQGTNEQFF. The CDR3 bases are TGCGCCAGCAGCGGCGAACAGGGTACAAATGAGCAGTTCTTC. Based on the CDR3 plus reference TRBV5-1 and TRBJ2-1, the full variable domain is KAGVTQTPRYLIKTRGQQVTLSCSPISGHRSVSWYQQTPGQGLQFLFEYFSETQRNKGNFPGRFSGRQFSNSRSEMNVSTLELGDSALYLCASSGEQGTNEQFFGPGTRLTVL.

This clonotype was recorded at least ten times. The chain carries TRBV5-1 and TRBJ1-1, with a tentative D call TRBD1 (5 bases). The germline V and J ends were trimmed by 0 bases and 6 bases, with 18 bases remaining between them. Germline V gene sequence: CDR1 SGHRS, CDR2 YFSETQ. This CDR3 is built from 16 residues. CDR3 DNA: TGCGCCAGCAGCTTGGACGTAGGGTTTCGGGGCGCTGAAGCTTTCTTT. Translation gives CASSLDVGFRGAEAFF. Full variable domain (rest looked up from reference TRBV5-1 and TRBJ1-1): KAGVTQTPRYLIKTRGQQVTLSCSPISGHRSVSWYQQTPGQGLQFLFEYFSETQRNKGNFPGRFSGRQFSNSRSEMNVSTLELGDSALYLCASSLDVGFRGAEAFFGQGTRLTVV.

About this clonotype: No conserved phenylalanine or tryptophan is present at the end of the CDR3, so a read error is the likely explanation. Here the CDR3 DNA reads TGTGCCAGCAGCCGGGATCCAACCTACGAGCAGTACTCC. Translation gives CASSRDPTYEQYS. V is TRBV7-9 and J is TRBJ2-7; tentatively, D is TRBD2 (5 bases). Germline CDR1 is SEHNR and CDR2 is FQNEAQ (reference sequence). The CDR3 is 13 amino acids. The V end lost 5 bases, the J end lost 2 bases, and 10 bases lay between the germline ends.

This clonotype was seen many times. This chain connects TRBV30 to TRBJ2-3, with 8 bases that match TRBD1. The CDR3 consists of 15 residues. Trimming took 3 bases from V and 2 from J; bases not matched to a gene: 7. CDR1 GTSNPN and CDR2 SVGIG come from the germline V gene (reference sequence). CDR3 region: CAWSVRGPTTDTQYF. CDR3 nucleotide sequence: TGTGCCTGGAGCGTCAGGGGGCCCACCACAGATACGCAGTATTTT.

This clonotype was counted many times. The chain links TRBV12-3 or TRBV12-4 to TRBJ1-2; D remains ambiguous. The germline V and J ends were trimmed by 2 bases and 4 bases, with 8 bases remaining between them. This CDR3 has 13 residues. The CDR3 sequence: CASSLRPPYGYTF. The CDR3 bases are TGTGCCAGCAGTTTACGACCGCCCTATGGCTACACCTTC.

This clonotype was detected many times. This chain links TRBV6-1 with TRBJ1-5; unclear D gene. The V end lost 5 bases, the J end lost 4 bases, and 9 bases lay between the germline ends. The CDR3 contains 13 residues. The germline V gene encodes CDR1 MNHNS and CDR2 SASEGT. The CDR3 bases are TGTGCCAGCAGTACAACCACTAATCAGCCCCAGCATTTT. This codes for CASSTTTNQPQHF.

The sample holds many counts of this clonotype. The CDR3 region is CSVGQGEETQYF. The CDR3 bases are TGCAGCGTTGGGCAAGGGGAAGAGACCCAGTACTTC. This chain joins TRBV29-1 and TRBJ2-5, with D possibly matching TRBD1 (5 bases). CDR3 length equals 12 residues. The germline V and J ends were trimmed by 4 bases and 3 bases, with 9 bases remaining between them. The germline V gene has CDR1 SQVTM and CDR2 ANQGSEA.

This rearrangement joins TRBV7-6 to TRBJ2-1; D may be TRBD1 or TRBD2 (5 bases each). This CDR3 contains 16 residues. Trimming cost V 1 base and J 8 bases, with 18 bases left between them. CDR1 SGHVS and CDR2 FNYEAQ come from the germline V gene. The CDR3 DNA is TGTGCCAGCAGCTTAGTATGGCGGTCCGGGACCCATGAGCAGTTCTTC. Translated: CASSLVWRSGTHEQFF.

This clonotype appeared a few times. The rearrangement uses TRBV6-6 and TRBJ1-1, with D uncertain. CDR1 and CDR2 (germline): MNHNY, SVGAGI (reference sequence). Trimming removed 4 bases at V and 6 bases at J, with 9 bases between. The CDR3 runs 12 residues. Here the CDR3 reads CASSSQTPEAFF. CDR3 in DNA: TGTGCCAGCAGTTCCCAGACCCCTGAAGCTTTCTTT.

This clonotype was observed at least ten times. The CDR3 is CSARRDTGNEQFF. The CDR3 DNA follows: TGCAGTGCTAGAAGGGACACCGGCAATGAGCAGTTCTTC. The chain links TRBV20-1 to TRBJ2-1; possible D gene TRBD1, 6 bases. From germline, CDR1 is DFQATT and CDR2 SNEGSKA (reference sequence). The CDR3 has 13 residues. V lost 2 bases to trimming and J lost 6 bases, with 11 bases between them.

This clonotype was detected many times. The J gene is TRBJ2-3, the V gene TRBV20-1; TRBD1 agrees at 9 bases. Looked up from germline, CDR1 is DFQATT and CDR2 is SNEGSKA (reference sequence). The CDR3 sequence is 14 residues long. The ends lost 5 bases at V and 6 bases at J; junction bases unmatched: 9. The CDR3 nucleotides are TGCAGTGCTGCCTCGGGACAGGGAATGGATACGCAGTATTTT. Protein: CSAASGQGMDTQYF.